Listed below are T cell receptor beta chains from one sample, sequenced in a study of graft-versus-host responses after intestinal transplantation. These TCRs' antigens remain unknown. Produced via immunoSEQ multiplex PCR; TCRdb's table is partial and in-frame only. The table has 70,000 to 75,000 clones, around 90% seen once. Sequencing used unstimulated CD8+ T cells sorted from spleen or lymph node cells, obtained before intestinal transplant. The origin of the receptors is a human donor who received an intestinal transplant. The CDR3 runs from the conserved cysteine through the conserved F or W. Fields, in order: D gene, clone size, J gene, V gene, CDR3 protein, CDR3 DNA. A D gene is named only where the DNA matches it firmly. The size entry is marked missing in some rows and otherwise reads once, few, many or a size class.

TRBD1 | . | TRBJ1-4 | TRBV5-1 | CASSRTGGGLATNEKLFF | TGCGCCAGCAGCCGCACAGGGGGCGGATTAGCAACTAATGAAAAACTGTTTTTT
. | . | TRBJ2-1 | TRBV15 | CATSRQIGTLVNEQFF | TGTGCCACCAGCAGACAGATAGGGACACTTGTCAATGAGCAGTTCTTC
. | . | TRBJ2-2 | TRBV25-1 | CASKWPELFF | TGTGCCAGCAAGTGGCCAGAGCTGTTTTTT
. | . | TRBJ1-6 | TRBV7-9 | CASSPTGGVSPLHF | TGTGCCAGCAGCCCTACAGGAGGGGTATCACCCCTCCACTTT
TRBD1 | . | TRBJ2-7 | TRBV29-1 | CSVEAPADRGTYEQYF | TGCAGCGTTGAAGCCCCCGCGGACAGGGGAACCTACGAGCAGTACTTC
. | . | TRBJ2-7 | TRBV2 | CASSARSLLAATYEQYF | TGTGCCAGCAGTGCCAGGAGCTTGCTAGCAGCTACCTACGAGCAGTACTTC
TRBD1 | . | TRBJ2-1 | TRBV7-2 | CASSFVGQGSNEQFF | TGTGCCAGCAGCTTCGTGGGACAGGGATCCAATGAGCAGTTCTTC
TRBD1 | . | TRBJ1-5 | TRBV2 | CASSERKGGTGGNQPQHF | TGTGCCAGCAGTGAACGTAAGGGGGGGACAGGCGGCAATCAGCCCCAGCATTTT
. | . | TRBJ1-5 | TRBV28 | CASNGQPQHF | TGTGCCAGCAACGGTCAGCCCCAGCATTTT
TRBD2 | . | TRBJ2-7 | TRBV5-1 | CASSFSLAGGDYEQYF | TGCGCCAGCAGCTTTTCACTAGCGGGAGGGGATTACGAGCAGTACTTC
. | . | TRBJ1-1 | TRBV28 | CASSLEKEVGTEAFF | TGTGCCAGCAGTTTAGAGAAGGAGGTAGGGACTGAAGCTTTCTTT
TRBD2 | . | TRBJ2-7 | TRBV4-2 | CASSQGRGRESPYEQYF | TGTGCCAGCAGCCAAGGAAGAGGGAGGGAGTCCCCCTACGAGCAGTACTTC
. | . | TRBJ1-1 | TRBV5-1 | CASSWRGMNTEAFF | TGCGCCAGCAGCTGGAGGGGTATGAACACTGAAGCTTTCTTT
TRBD1 | . | TRBJ1-4 | TRBV11-2 | CASSLVRRQGEAENEKLFF | TGTGCCAGCAGCCTCGTTCGGCGGCAGGGGGAGGCGGAGAATGAAAAACTGTTTTTT
. | . | TRBJ2-7 | TRBV7-9 | CASSLGAEQYF | TGTGCCAGCAGCTTAGGCGCCGAGCAGTACTTC
. | . | TRBJ2-5 | TRBV6-5 | CASSYSGQPAEETQYF | TGTGCCAGCAGTTACTCGGGACAACCCGCGGAAGAGACCCAGTACTTC
TRBD2 | . | TRBJ2-7 | TRBV27 | CASSLSGTSGIYEQYF | TGTGCCAGCAGTTTATCCGGGACTAGCGGGATCTACGAGCAGTACTTC
TRBD1 | few | TRBJ1-1 | TRBV19 | CASSTRTGKATEAFF | TGTGCCAGTAGTACCCGGACAGGGAAGGCGACTGAAGCTTTCTTT